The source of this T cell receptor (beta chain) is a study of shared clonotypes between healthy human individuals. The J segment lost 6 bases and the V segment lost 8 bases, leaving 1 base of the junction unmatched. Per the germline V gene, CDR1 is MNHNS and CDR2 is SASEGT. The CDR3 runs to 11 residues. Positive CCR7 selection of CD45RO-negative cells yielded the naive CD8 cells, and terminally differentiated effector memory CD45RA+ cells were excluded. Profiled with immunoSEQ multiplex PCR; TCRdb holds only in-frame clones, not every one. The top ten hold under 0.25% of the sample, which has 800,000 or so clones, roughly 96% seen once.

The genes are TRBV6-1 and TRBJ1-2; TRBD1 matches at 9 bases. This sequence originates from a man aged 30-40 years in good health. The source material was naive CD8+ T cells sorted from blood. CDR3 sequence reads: CASGQGNGYTF. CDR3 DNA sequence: TGTGCCAGCGGACAGGGGAATGGCTACACCTTC.